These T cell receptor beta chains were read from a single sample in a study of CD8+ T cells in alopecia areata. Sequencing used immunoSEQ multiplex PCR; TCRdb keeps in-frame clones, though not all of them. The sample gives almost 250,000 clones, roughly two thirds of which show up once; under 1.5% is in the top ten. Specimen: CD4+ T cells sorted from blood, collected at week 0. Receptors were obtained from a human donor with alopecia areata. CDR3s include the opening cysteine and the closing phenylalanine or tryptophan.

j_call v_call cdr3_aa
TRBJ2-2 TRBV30 CASPRTNTGELFF
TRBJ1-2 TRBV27 CASSSQGYGYTF
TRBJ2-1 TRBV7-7 CASSLAGGRSYNEQFF
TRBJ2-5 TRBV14 CASSRTNWETQYF
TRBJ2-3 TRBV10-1 CASSESGGFTDTQYF
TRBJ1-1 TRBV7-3 CASSLWENTEAFF
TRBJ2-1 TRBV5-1 CASSSNYNEQFF
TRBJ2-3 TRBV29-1 CSGGTEAGADTQYF
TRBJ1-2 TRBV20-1 CSARGIYGYTF
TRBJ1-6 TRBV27 CASSLGFRGTAYNSPLHF
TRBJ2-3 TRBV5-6 CASSLSGTTDTQYF
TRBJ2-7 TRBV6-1 CASSEDGVSYEQYF
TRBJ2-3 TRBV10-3 CAISEGTLGTDTQYF
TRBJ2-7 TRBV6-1 CASSVFSYEQYF
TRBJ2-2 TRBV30 CAWGHTGELFF
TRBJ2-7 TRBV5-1 CASSSPYEQYF
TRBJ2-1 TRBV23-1 CASSQSRIGHYKTPNPPYNEQFF
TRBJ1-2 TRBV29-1 CSVEDLGQKSYGYTF
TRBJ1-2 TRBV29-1 CSVAPGSAGDYGYTF
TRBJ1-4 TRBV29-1 CSGGRINEKLFF
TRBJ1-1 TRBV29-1 CSVQTGAAFF
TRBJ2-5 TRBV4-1 CASSQGSNQETQYF
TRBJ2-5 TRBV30 CAWRMGGPKTQYF
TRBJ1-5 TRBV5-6 CASSLAGRPNQPQHF
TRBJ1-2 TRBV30 CAWSPVPNYGYTF
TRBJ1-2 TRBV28 CASSFSRTNYGYTF
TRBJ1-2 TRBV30 CAFTGAGDGYTF
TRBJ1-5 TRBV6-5 CASSYTTGQPQHF
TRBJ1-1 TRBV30 CAWRDSHLSEAFF
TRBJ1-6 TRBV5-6 CASTSDRDSPLHF
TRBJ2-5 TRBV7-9 CASSLSLAGGRMETQYF
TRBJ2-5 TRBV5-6 CASSRVQTQETQYF
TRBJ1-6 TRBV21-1 CASSRGRASSYNSPLHF
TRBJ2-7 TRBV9 CASSVYRLAVLRNEQYF
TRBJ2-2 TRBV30 CAWSRLHTGELFF
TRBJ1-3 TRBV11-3 CASSYRHGNTIYF
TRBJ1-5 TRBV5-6 CASSHNLRDLDQPQHF
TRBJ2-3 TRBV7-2 CASSPGEGGTDTQYF
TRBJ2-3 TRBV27 CASSSLAATDTQYF
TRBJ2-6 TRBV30 CAWSWGGSGANVLTF
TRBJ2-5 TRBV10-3 CAIGPGETQYF
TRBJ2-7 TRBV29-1 CSVGSYRDPYEQYF
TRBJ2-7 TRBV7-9 CASSTGPPYEQYF
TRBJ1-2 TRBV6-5 CASSPVGKTYGYTF
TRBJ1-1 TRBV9 CASSGSPYRGYTEAFF